This T cell receptor (beta chain) was recovered during a study of identical twins. Broader study findings: Not following the same donors, the study drew its conclusions from cross-sectional statistical analysis.

In its sample, this clonotype was seen a few times. Antigen specificity is unknown. The junction had 5 bases not matched to a gene; V was cut back by 6 bases and J by 5 bases. This CDR3 is built from 14 residues. A universal primer site was incorporated via template switching, and the cDNA contained unique molecular identifiers. In TCRdb, the 5' RACE reads were re-called with MiXCR into one record per CDR3 protein. This sample has around 530,000 distinct CDR3 sequences; 15% occur once, and the top ten carry around 0.4%. The same sample was also studied in work on yellow fever vaccine responses in identical twins.

The source is a woman between 18 and 29 years old in good health. The chain employs TRBV12-3 or TRBV12-4 and TRBJ2-7; 12 bases align to TRBD2. Material: CD4+ T cells sorted from blood. The CDR3 reads CASRRRLAGDEQYF. CDR3 nucleotide sequence: TGTGCCAGCAGGCGGCGACTAGCGGGAGACGAGCAGTACTTC.